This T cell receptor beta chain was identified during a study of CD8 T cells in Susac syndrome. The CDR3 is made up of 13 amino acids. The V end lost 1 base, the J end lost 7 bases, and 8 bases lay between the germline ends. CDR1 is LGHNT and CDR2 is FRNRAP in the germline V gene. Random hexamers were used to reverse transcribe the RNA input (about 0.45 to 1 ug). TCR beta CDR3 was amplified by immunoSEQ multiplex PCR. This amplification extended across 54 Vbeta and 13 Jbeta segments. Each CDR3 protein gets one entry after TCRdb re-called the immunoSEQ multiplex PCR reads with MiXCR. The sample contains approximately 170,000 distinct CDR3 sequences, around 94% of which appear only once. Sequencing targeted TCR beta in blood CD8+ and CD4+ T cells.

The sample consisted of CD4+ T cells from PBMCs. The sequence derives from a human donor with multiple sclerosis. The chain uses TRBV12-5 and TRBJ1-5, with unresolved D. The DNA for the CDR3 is TGTGCTAGTGGTTTGGATTTACTACAGCCCCAGCATTTT. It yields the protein CASGLDLLQPQHF.